Reported below is one T cell receptor (beta chain). This sample is drawn from a study of patients and donors after allogeneic stem cell transplantation. In TCRdb, the RT-PCR reads were re-called with MiXCR into one record per CDR3 protein. This table has approximately 200,000 distinct CDR3 sequences, roughly 40% appearing once. The sequence came from a human donor who was either an allogeneic HSCT recipient or a stem cell or donor lymphocyte infusion donor (not recorded which). It is not recorded whose cells these are; they may come from a transplant donor. The specimen sequenced was blood, either unsorted or a sorted T cell fraction (not recorded which).

As DNA, the CDR3 is TGCAGTGCCACGGGACTAGCGGGACCCGGGGAGCTGTTTTTT. Protein sequence: CSATGLAGPGELFF. The chain employs TRBV20-1 and TRBJ2-2; 13 positions agree with TRBD2. The junction had 4 bases not matched to a gene; V was cut back by 6 bases and J by 6 bases. CDR3 size: 14 residues. Germline CDR1 is DFQATT and CDR2 is SNEGSKA (reference sequence).